The T cell receptor beta chain described here comes from a study of radiotherapy plus CTLA-4 blockade in lung cancer. Study in general: Of the patients, 15% to 20% showed objective responses and around 34% attained disease control.

Overall study findings and caveats: Radiotherapy with ipilimumab was followed by blood expansion of tumor-derived clones.

Sequenced by immunoSEQ multiplex PCR; TCRdb stores in-frame clones only, minus some. The sample records some 100,000 clones, approximately 82% being singletons. On this clone: The antigen remains undetermined.

The origin of this receptor is a human donor with non-small cell lung cancer that progressed on radiotherapy plus ipilimumab. The source material was peripheral blood, sampled from a patient treated with radiotherapy plus ipilimumab.

The CDR3 region is CASSKTGGSTDTQYF. In DNA form, the CDR3 reads TGTGCCAGCAGCAAGACAGGGGGTAGCACAGATACGCAGTATTTT. This chain joins TRBV7-9 and TRBJ2-3; 9 bases map to TRBD1. The CDR3 length is 15 residues. Germline assignment: CDR1 SEHNR and CDR2 FQNEAQ (reference sequence). J gave up 0 bases and V 5 bases, and 3 bases lay outside the gene matches.